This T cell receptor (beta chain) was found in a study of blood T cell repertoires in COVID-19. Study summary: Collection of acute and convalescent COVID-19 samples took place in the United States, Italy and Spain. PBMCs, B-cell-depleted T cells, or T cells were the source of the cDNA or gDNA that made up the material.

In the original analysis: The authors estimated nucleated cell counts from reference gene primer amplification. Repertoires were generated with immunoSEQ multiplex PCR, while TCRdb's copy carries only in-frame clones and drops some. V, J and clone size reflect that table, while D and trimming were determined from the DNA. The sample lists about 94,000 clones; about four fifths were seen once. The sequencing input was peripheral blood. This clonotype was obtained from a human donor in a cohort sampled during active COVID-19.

DNA for the CDR3: TGCGCCAGCAGCTTGCGAGACAGGGGGTCCGGGGAGCTGTTTTTT. Amino acids: CASSLRDRGSGELFF. The chain carries TRBV5-1 and TRBJ2-2; TRBD1 matches 9 bases. V dropped 1 base and J dropped 6; count of bases not matched to a gene: 4. CDR3 length equals 15 residues. Germline CDR1 and CDR2: SGHRS and YFSETQ. The whole variable domain, remainder taken from reference TRBV5-1 and TRBJ2-2, is KAGVTQTPRYLIKTRGQQVTLSCSPISGHRSVSWYQQTPGQGLQFLFEYFSETQRNKGNFPGRFSGRQFSNSRSEMNVSTLELGDSALYLCASSLRDRGSGELFFGEGSRLTVL.